The 10 T cell receptor delta chains below come from one sample, sequenced in a study of γδ T cells in repeated Plasmodium falciparum infection (dated by TCRdb to the early 2020s). Vgamma9/Vdelta2+ and Vdelta2-negative gammadelta T cell populations were flow-sorted from peripheral blood mononuclear cells for bulk TCR repertoire analysis. Library construction relied on multiplex PCR. Reads for this sample came from an Illumina MiSeq. TCRdb recomputed clones from the public reads with CATT; identical DNA rows were then combined. The sample includes around 50,000 delta-chain clones, with around 1.8% observed a single time. Around 16% of the sample is taken by the ten largest. The sample taken for sequencing was gamma-delta T cells from blood. These receptors all stem from a pool of human donors (malaria-infected and uninfected, not separated).

A word on this clone: TCRdb attributes to this sequence the protein of a much larger clone, which differs from the DNA translation at residue 18; a read error is likely, and the protein displayed is translated from the DNA. The gene calls are TRDV1 and TRDJ1; 8 nucleotides line up with TRDD3. Looked up from germline, CDR1 is TSWWSYY and CDR2 is QGS. CDR3 size: 22 residues. Here the CDR3 reads CALGEPRPTQGIPLKYTGKLIF. The CDR3 region has the DNA TGTGCTCTTGGGGAACCGAGACCTACCCAGGGGATACCGCTCAAGTACACCGGTAAACTCATCTTT.

This clone is judged medium-sized. The identical CDR3 is also encoded by other nucleotide sequences in the sample. This rearrangement joins TRDV1 to TRDJ1; 10 bases match TRDD3. The germline gives CDR1 TSWWSYY, CDR2 QGS. This CDR3 has 22 amino acids. The V gene end was trimmed by 1 base and the J gene end by 2 bases; junction bases not matched to a gene: 22. The CDR3 reads CALGERPLKAWYWGMRTDKLIF. The DNA of the CDR3 is TGTGCTCTTGGGGAACGGCCTTTAAAGGCGTGGTACTGGGGGATGCGAACCGATAAACTCATCTTT.

Worth noting for this clone: TCRdb's protein for this DNA is that of a much larger clone and differs from the translation at residue 13, likely a read error; the protein shown is the DNA translation. This chain joins TRDV1 and TRDJ1, with D possibly matching TRDD2 (6 bases). The CDR3 totals 17 residues. The germline CDR1 and CDR2 sequences are TSWWSYY and QGS. The CDR3 region is CALGEGGPTEGADKLIF. For the CDR3, the DNA is TGTGCTCTTGGGGAAGGCGGTCCTACTGAGGGGGCCGATAAACTTATCTTT.

This clone was seen many times. Other DNA variants within this sample encode the same CDR3. The chain has TRDV1 and TRDJ1; the D gene is possibly TRDD2 (7 bases). V was trimmed by 5 bases and J by 0 bases, leaving 25 bases between them. The CDR3 has 19 residues. Germline V CDR1 and CDR2: TSWWSYY, QGS. In DNA, the CDR3 is TGTGCTCTTGGGCCCTGGGTGCCTTCCTTACTGGGTTACACCGATAAACTCATCTTT. Its protein is CALGPWVPSLLGYTDKLIF.

Many counts were recorded for this clone. J is TRDJ1 and V is TRDV1, with 9 bases that match TRDD3. Germline assignment: CDR1 TSWWSYY and CDR2 QGS. This CDR3 is built from 23 residues. With V trimmed by 3 bases and J by 0 bases, 26 bases remained unmatched. CDR3 region: CALGDALGACHSTGGRHTDKLIF. The CDR3 region has the DNA TGTGCTCTTGGGGACGCCTTAGGAGCCTGCCACTCTACTGGGGGACGACACACCGATAAACTCATCTTT.

This clone was observed many times. TCRdb assigns this DNA the protein of a much larger clone, which departs from its translation at residue 11; this likely reflects a read error, and the protein shown comes from translating the DNA. The rearrangement joins TRDV2 to TRDJ3; 13 bases agree with TRDD3. No J segment appears in TCRdb, so it was assigned here by matching the sequence to germline. V shed 3 bases and J 4 bases; nucleotides not matched to a gene: 11. The CDR3 extends over 20 amino acids. Germline values: CDR1 GEAIGNYY, CDR2 EKD. CDR3 sequence reads: CACDSVLGDTPAWDTRQMFF. The DNA of the CDR3 is TGTGCCTGTGACTCTGTACTGGGGGATACGCCCGCATGGGACACCCGACAGATGTTTTTC.

This clone was seen more than once but under ten times. V gene TRDV1 combines with J gene TRDJ1; 11 bases line up with TRDD3. TCRdb supplies no J gene; here it was assigned by aligning the nucleotide sequence to germline. The CDR3 loop spans 24 amino acids. Germline loops: CDR1 TSWWSYY, CDR2 QGS. Trimming removed 1 base from V and 3 bases from J; junction bases left unmatched: 28. The CDR3 loop is CALGEPKRLLLWGIRQYAPDKLIF. The CDR3 DNA reads as TGTGCTCTTGGGGAACCCAAACGTCTCCTACTATGGGGGATACGGCAATATGCCCCCGATAAACTCATCTTT.

This clone was seen more than once but under ten times. TCRdb records a much larger clone's protein for this DNA, with a difference at residue 9 that likely arises from a read error; the protein given is the translation of the DNA. The V gene is TRDV1, the J gene TRDJ1; 10 nucleotides match TRDD3. The CDR3 runs to 20 residues. Germline V gene sequence: CDR1 TSWWSYY, CDR2 QGS. V was pared by 3 bases and J by 0 bases, with 16 bases of the junction left unmatched. The CDR3 nucleotides read TGTGCTCTTGGGGACCAGTTTCCTGTGTGGGGGATACATTACACCGATAAACTCATCTTT. Encoded protein: CALGDQFPVWGIHYTDKLIF.

Only a few counts were recorded for this clone. Given a far larger clone just one base away, this is likely a sequencing read error. Other DNA sequences in the sample encode the same CDR3. The chain couples TRDV1 to TRDJ1; D may match TRDD2 or TRDD3 (5 bases each). Here the J gene came from matching the DNA to germline, since TCRdb omits it. Germline V gene sequence: CDR1 TSWWSYY, CDR2 QGS. This CDR3 comprises 21 residues. The CDR3 sequence: CALGERPYRIGVLAYTDKLIF. Written as DNA, the CDR3 is TGTGCTCTTGGAGAACGTCCCTACCGGATAGGCGTACTTGCGTACACCGATAAACTCATCTTT.

As concerns this clone: The amino acid sequence in TCRdb belongs to a much larger clone and departs from this DNA's translation at residue 9, likely a sequencing read error; the sequence shown is translated from the DNA. Other nucleotide sequences from this sample produce the same CDR3. The V gene is TRDV1, the J gene TRDJ1, with 8 bases fitting TRDD3. The junction had 35 bases not matched to a gene; V was cut back by 8 bases and J by 6 bases. The CDR3 is made up of 22 amino acids. Per germline, CDR1 TSWWSYY and CDR2 QGS. CDR3 in DNA: TGTGCTCTTTTGAAACAATCCTACCGGGGGATAATCGCGCTTCAAAGGGGTTATAAACTCATCTTT. It translates to CALLKQSYRGIIALQRGYKLIF.